Sequencing of this T cell receptor beta chain was carried out in a study of T cell responses to AZD1222 COVID-19 vaccine. The study, taken as a whole, reports: Donors were mostly white British, more females; clonal diversity possibly underestimated. Repertoires were sampled only after the peak T cell response. Baseline serology detected seropositivity in only 5 to 7 AZD1222 recipients.

Notes on this clone: Its antigen remains unknown.

Repertoires were generated with immunoSEQ multiplex PCR, while TCRdb's copy carries only in-frame clones and drops some. The sample comprises about 180,000 clones, about 91% of which are singletons, and 11% rests with the top ten. Germline V gene lookup returns CDR1 LNHDA and CDR2 SQIVND (reference sequence). V lost 5 bases to trimming and J lost 7 bases; unmatched junction nucleotides: 10. CDR3 length equals 15 residues. This TCR came from an adult who received the AZD1222 COVID-19 vaccine. The sequencing used peripheral blood, collected 28 days after the second AZD1222 dose. The J gene is TRBJ2-1, the V gene TRBV19; 8 bases line up with TRBD1. DNA of the CDR3: TGTGCCAGTAGTGGGCAGGGGGCGTTAGGGAATGAGCAGTTCTTC. Encoded protein: CASSGQGALGNEQFF.